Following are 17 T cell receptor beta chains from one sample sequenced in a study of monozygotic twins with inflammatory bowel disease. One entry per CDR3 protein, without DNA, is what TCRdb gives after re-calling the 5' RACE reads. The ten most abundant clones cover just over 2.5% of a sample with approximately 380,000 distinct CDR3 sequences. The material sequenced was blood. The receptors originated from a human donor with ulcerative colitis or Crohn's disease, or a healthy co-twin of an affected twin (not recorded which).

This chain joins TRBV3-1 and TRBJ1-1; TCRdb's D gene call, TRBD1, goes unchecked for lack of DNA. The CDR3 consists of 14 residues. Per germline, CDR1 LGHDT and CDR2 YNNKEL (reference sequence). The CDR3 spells CASSFGQRPPEAFF.

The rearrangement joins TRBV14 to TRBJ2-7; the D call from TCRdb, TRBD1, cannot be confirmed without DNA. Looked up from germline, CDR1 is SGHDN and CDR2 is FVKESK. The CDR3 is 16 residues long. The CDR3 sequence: CASSQDRGRLSYEQYF.

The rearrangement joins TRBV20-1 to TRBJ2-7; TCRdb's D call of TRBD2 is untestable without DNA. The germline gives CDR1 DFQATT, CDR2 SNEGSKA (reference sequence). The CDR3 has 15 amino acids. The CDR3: CSARAPGLVTYEQYF.

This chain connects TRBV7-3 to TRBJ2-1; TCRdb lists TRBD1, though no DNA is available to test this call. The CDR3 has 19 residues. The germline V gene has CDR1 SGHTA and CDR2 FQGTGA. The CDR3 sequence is CASSLKLPGLGSSYNEQFF.

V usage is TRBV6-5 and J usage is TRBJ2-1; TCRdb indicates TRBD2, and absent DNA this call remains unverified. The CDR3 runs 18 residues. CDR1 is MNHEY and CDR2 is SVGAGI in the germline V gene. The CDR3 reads CASSYTSGGASTSNEQFF.

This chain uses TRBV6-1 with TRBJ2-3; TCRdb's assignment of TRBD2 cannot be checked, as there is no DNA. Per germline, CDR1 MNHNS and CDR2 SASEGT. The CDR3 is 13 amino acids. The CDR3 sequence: CASEEGYTDTQYF.

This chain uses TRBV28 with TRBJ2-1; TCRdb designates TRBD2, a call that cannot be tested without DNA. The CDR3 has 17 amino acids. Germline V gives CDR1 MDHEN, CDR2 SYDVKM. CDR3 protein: CASSYPSGGPSYNEQFF. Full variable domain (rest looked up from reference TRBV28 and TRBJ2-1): DVKVTQSSRYLVKRTGEKVFLECVQDMDHENMFWYRQDPGLGLRLIYFSYDVKMKEKGDIPEGYSVSREKKERFSLILESASTNQTSMYLCASSYPSGGPSYNEQFFGPGTRLTVL.

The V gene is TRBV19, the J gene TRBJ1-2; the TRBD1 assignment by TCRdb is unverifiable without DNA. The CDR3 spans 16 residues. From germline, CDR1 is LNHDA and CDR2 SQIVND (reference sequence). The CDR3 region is CASSWDRGHSNYGYTF.

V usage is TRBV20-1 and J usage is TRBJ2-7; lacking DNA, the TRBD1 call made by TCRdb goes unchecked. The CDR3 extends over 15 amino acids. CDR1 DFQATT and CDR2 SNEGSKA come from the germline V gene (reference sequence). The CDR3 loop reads CSAEVRDTNSYEQYF.

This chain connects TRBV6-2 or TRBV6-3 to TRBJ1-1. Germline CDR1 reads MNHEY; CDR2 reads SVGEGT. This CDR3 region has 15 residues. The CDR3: CASSYSTQRNTEAFF.

Here the CDR3 reads CASMRGGQNTGELFF. This chain links TRBV19 with TRBJ2-2; TCRdb selects TRBD1, and the lack of DNA leaves this call unchecked. The CDR3 extends over 15 amino acids. Per the germline V gene, CDR1 is LNHDA and CDR2 is SQIVND (reference sequence).

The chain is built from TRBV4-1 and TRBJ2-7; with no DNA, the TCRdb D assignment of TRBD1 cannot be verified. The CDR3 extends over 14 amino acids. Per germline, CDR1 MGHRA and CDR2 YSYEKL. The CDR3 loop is CASSLRDTSQEQYF.

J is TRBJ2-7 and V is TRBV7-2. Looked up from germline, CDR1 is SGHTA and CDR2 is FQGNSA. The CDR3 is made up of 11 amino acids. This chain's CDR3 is CASSLAHEQYF. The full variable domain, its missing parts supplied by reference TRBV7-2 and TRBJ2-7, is GAGVSQSPSNKVTEKGKDVELRCDPISGHTALYWYRQSLGQGLEFLIYFQGNSAPDKSGLPSDRFSAERTGGSVSTLTIQRTQQEDSAVYLCASSLAHEQYFGPGTRLTVT.

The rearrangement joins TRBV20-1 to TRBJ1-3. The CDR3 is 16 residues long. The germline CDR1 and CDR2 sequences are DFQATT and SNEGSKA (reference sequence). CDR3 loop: CSARDLREYSGNTIYF.

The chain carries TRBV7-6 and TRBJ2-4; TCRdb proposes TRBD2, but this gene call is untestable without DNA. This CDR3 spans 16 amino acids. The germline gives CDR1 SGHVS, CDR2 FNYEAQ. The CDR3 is CASSLGRGPAKNIQYF. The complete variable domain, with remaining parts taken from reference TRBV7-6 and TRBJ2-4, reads GAGVSQSPRYKVTKRGQDVALRCDPISGHVSLYWYRQALGQGPEFLTYFNYEAQQDKSGLPNDRFSAERPEGSISTLTIQRTEQRDSAMYRCASSLGRGPAKNIQYFGAGTRLSVL.

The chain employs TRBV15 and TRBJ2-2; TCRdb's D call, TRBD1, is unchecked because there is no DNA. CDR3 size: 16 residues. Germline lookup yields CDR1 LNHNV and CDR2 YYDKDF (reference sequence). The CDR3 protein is CATSRGDRVGTGELFF.

CDR3 residues: CASSTRAKAADTQYF. The chain joins TRBV6-1 to TRBJ2-3; TCRdb proposes TRBD2, but this gene call is untestable without DNA. The CDR3 contains 15 residues. Germline lookup yields CDR1 MNHNS and CDR2 SASEGT.